This is a list of T cell receptor beta chains from one sample in a study of technical replicates of blood from a handful of donors. The method was immunoSEQ multiplex PCR; TCRdb's version includes in-frame clones alone and lacks a portion of them. The sample carries just over 95,000 clones, approximately 95% recorded once. Material: T cells isolated from PBMCs. These receptor sequences come from a human donor in good health. The CDR3 runs from the conserved cysteine through the conserved F or W. The D gene is left open where the match is weak. Size tells how often a clone was seen (once, few, many) or the class of an expanded clone, and some rows leave it out.

V	D	size	J	CDR3	DNA
TRBV11-3	TRBD2	-	TRBJ2-1	CASTPGLAGGPYYNEQFF	TGTGCCAGCACACCGGGACTAGCGGGAGGGCCTTACTACAATGAGCAGTTCTTC
TRBV7-9	TRBD1	once	TRBJ1-2	CASSPTDRDYGYTF	TGTGCCAGCAGCCCGACGGACAGGGACTATGGCTACACCTTC
TRBV7-9	-	-	TRBJ1-1	CASSLDSTEAFF	TGTGCCAGCAGTTTGGACAGCACTGAAGCTTTCTTT
TRBV7-2	TRBD1	once	TRBJ2-7	CASSPTGGASYEQYF	TGTGCCAGCAGCCCAACAGGGGGCGCTTCCTACGAGCAGTACTTC
TRBV28	-	-	TRBJ1-5	CASSTLQNQPQHF	TGTGCCAGCAGCACCCTACAGAATCAGCCCCAGCATTTT
TRBV19	TRBD1	once	TRBJ2-1	CASSSRDSYNEQFF	TGTGCCAGTAGTTCTCGGGACAGTTACAATGAGCAGTTCTTC
TRBV1	-	-	TRBJ2-7	CTSSLTGTSGFLYYEQYF	TGCACCAGCAGCCTCACCGGGACTAGCGGCTTCCTGTACTACGAGCAGTACTTC
TRBV11-1	-	once	TRBJ2-7	CASSLATYEQYF	TGTGCCAGCAGCTTAGCTACCTACGAGCAGTACTTC
TRBV29-1	TRBD1	-	TRBJ1-1	CSVGRDRDAEAFF	TGCAGCGTTGGTAGGGACAGGGACGCTGAAGCTTTCTTT
TRBV2	TRBD1	-	TRBJ2-7	CASSQDREYEQYF	TGTGCCAGCAGTCAGGACAGGGAGTACGAGCAGTACTTC
TRBV7-9	TRBD1	-	TRBJ2-7	CASSEDRVNEQYF	TGTGCCAGCAGCGAAGACAGGGTTAACGAGCAGTACTTC
TRBV5-1	-	-	TRBJ1-4	CASSSFRATNEKLFF	TGCGCCAGCAGCAGTTTTAGAGCAACTAATGAAAAACTGTTTTTT
TRBV28	TRBD1	-	TRBJ2-7	CASSSPGTGGSYEQYF	TGTGCCAGCAGTTCCCCCGGGACAGGGGGATCCTACGAGCAGTACTTC
TRBV28	-	-	TRBJ2-1	CASSFPISQGGALEQFF	TGTGCCAGCAGTTTTCCCATTTCACAGGGGGGGGCACTTGAGCAGTTCTTC
TRBV19	TRBD1	-	TRBJ1-5	CASSRQGAGQPQHF	TGTGCCAGTAGCCGTCAGGGGGCCGGTCAGCCCCAGCATTTT
TRBV9	TRBD2	-	TRBJ2-7	CASSTSGSVYEQYF	TGTGCCAGCAGCACGAGCGGGAGTGTCTACGAGCAGTACTTC